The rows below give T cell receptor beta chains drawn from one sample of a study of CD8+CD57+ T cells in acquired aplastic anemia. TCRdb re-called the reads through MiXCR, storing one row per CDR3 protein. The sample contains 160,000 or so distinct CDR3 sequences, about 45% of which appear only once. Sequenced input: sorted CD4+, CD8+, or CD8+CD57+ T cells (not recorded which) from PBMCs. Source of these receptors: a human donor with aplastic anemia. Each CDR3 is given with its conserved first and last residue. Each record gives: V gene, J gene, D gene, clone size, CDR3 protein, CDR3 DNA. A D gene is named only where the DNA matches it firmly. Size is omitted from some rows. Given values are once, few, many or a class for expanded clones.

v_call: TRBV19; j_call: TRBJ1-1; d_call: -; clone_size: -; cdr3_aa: CASRWNTEAFF; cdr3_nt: TGTGCCAGTAGGTGGAACACTGAAGCTTTCTTT
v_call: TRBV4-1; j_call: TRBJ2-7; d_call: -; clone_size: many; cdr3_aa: CASSQDPGDSYEQYF; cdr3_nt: TGCGCCAGCAGCCAAGATCCGGGTGACTCCTACGAGCAGTACTTC
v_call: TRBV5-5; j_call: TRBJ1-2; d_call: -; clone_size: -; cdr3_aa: CASSLLGANYGYTF; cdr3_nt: TGTGCCAGCAGCTTGCTAGGTGCTAACTATGGCTACACCTTC
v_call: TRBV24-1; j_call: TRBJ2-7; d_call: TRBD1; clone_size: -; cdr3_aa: CATSDSGRQGESYEQYF; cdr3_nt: TGTGCCACCAGTGATTCGGGCAGACAGGGGGAGTCCTACGAGCAGTACTTC
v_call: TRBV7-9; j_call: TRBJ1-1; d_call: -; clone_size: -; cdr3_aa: CASSLVGYTEAFF; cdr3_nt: TGTGCCAGCAGCTTGGTAGGGTACACTGAAGCTTTCTTT
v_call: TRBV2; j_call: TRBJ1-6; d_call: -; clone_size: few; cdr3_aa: CASSREFGSNSPLHF; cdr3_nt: TGTGCCAGCAGCAGGGAGTTTGGTAGCAATTCACCCCTCCACTTT
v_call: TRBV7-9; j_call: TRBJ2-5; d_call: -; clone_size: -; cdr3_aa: CTSSLRAIGTGETQYF; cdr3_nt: TGTACCAGCAGCTTGCGGGCGATAGGTACGGGAGAGACCCAGTACTTC
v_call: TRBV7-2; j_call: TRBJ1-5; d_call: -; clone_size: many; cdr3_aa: CASSSHPGQPQHF; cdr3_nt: TGTGCCAGCAGCTCGCACCCCGGTCAGCCCCAGCATTTT
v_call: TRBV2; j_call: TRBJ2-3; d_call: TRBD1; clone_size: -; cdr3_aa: CATKAGGSTDTQYF; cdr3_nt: TGTGCCACTAAGGCAGGGGGAAGCACAGATACGCAGTATTTT
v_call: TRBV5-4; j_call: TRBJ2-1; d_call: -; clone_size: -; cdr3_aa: CASSLEYGPNYNEQFF; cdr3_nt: TGTGCCAGCAGCTTGGAGTACGGGCCAAATTACAATGAGCAGTTCTTC
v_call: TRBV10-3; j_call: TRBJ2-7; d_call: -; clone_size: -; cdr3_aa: CAIRQGGRTYEQYF; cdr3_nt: TGTGCCATCAGACAAGGGGGGCGGACCTACGAGCAGTACTTC
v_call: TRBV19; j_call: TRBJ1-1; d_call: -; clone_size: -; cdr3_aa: CASSSFDIKRPEAFF; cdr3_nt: TGTGCCAGTAGCTCGTTCGACATAAAACGTCCTGAAGCTTTCTTT
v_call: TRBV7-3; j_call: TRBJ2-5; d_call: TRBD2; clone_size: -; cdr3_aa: CASCRTSGGGETQYF; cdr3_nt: TGTGCCAGCTGCCGGACTAGCGGGGGTGGTGAGACCCAGTACTTC
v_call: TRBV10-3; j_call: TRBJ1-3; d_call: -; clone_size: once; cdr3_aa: CAISASLSRGMAGNTIYF; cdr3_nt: TGTGCCATCAGTGCCTCTTTGTCGCGGGGGATGGCTGGAAACACCATATATTTT
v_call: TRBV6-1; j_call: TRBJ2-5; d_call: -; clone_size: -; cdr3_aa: CAGSEAYGTETQYF; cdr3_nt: TGTGCCGGCAGTGAAGCGTATGGGACAGAGACCCAGTACTTC
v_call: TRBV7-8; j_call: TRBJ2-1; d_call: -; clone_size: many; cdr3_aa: CASSPGVSSQFF; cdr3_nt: TGTGCCAGCAGCCCGGGCGTAAGTAGTCAGTTCTTC
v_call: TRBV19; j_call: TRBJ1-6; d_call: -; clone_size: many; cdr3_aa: CASSISPQSSYNSPLHF; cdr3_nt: TGTGCCAGTAGTATAAGCCCGCAGAGCTCCTATAATTCACCCCTCCACTTT
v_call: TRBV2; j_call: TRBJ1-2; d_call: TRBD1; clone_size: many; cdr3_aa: CASSRGGAGVYGYTF; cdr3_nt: TGTGCCAGCAGTAGAGGGGGCGCCGGGGTCTATGGCTACACCTTC
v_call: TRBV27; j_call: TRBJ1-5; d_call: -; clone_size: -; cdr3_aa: CASSFSSGGQPQHF; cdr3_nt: TGTGCCAGCAGTTTCTCCTCTGGTGGTCAGCCCCAGCATTTT
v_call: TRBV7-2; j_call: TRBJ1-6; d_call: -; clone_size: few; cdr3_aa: CASSLPGSPLHF; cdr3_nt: TGTGCCAGCAGCTTACCGGGATCACCCCTCCACTTT
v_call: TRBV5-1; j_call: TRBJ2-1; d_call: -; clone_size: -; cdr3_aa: CASSLGLDSLNEQFF; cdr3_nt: TGCGCCAGCAGCTTGGGGCTAGATTCCCTCAATGAGCAGTTCTTC
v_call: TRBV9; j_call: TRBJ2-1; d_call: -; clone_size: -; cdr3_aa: CASRDGAREQFF; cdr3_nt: TGTGCCAGCAGGGATGGGGCTAGGGAGCAGTTCTTC
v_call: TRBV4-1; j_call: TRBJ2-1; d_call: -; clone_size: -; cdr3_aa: CASSHARSGAYFNEQFF; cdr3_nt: TGCGCCAGCAGCCATGCCAGGTCAGGGGCGTATTTCAATGAGCAGTTCTTC
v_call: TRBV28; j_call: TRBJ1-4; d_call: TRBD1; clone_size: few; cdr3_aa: CASRSAGYRGRGEKLFF; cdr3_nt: TGTGCCAGCAGATCTGCGGGGTACAGGGGTCGGGGTGAAAAACTGTTTTTT
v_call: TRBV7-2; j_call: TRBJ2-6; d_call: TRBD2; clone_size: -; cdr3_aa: CASSLLAANVLTF; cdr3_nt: TGTGCCAGCAGCTTACTAGCGGCGAACGTCCTGACTTTC
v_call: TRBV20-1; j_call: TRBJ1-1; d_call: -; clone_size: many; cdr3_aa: CSARVPAGNTEAFF; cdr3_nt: TGCAGTGCTAGAGTTCCAGCGGGGAACACTGAAGCTTTCTTT
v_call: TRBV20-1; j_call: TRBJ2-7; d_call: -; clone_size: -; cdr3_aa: CSAWGGTAYEQYF; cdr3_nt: TGCAGTGCTTGGGGCGGGACAGCCTACGAGCAGTACTTC
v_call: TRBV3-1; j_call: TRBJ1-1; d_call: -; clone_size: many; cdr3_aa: CASSPWEGETEAFF; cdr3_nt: TGTGCCAGCAGCCCTTGGGAGGGAGAAACTGAAGCTTTCTTT
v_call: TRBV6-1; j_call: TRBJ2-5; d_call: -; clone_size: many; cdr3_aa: CASRRGREETQYF; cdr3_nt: TGCGCAAGCCGACGGGGCCGAGAAGAGACCCAGTACTTC
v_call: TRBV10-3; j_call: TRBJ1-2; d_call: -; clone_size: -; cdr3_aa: CASILTDANYGYTF; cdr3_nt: TGTGCCAGCATATTGACAGACGCTAACTATGGCTACACCTTC
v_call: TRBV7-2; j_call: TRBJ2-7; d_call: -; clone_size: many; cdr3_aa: CASTLVEGYEQYF; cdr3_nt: TGTGCCAGCACCCTGGTAGAGGGTTACGAGCAGTACTTC
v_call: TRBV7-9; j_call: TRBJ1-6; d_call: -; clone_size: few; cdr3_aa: CASSLRGGVNSPLHF; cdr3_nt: TGTGCCAGCAGCTTGCGGGGGGGCGTTAATTCACCCCTCCACTTT
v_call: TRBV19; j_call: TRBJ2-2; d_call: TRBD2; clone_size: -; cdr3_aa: CASTPVGGGLFF; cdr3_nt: TGTGCCAGTACGCCGGTGGGGGGGGGGCTGTTTTTT
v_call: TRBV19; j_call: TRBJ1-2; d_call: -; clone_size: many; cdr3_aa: CASSTLTGLANYGYTF; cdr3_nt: TGTGCCAGTAGTACCCTGACAGGTCTCGCTAACTATGGCTACACCTTC
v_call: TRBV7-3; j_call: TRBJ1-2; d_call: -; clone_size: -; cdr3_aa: CASSLRGGTNYGYTF; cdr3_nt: TGTGCCAGCAGCTTACGAGGGGGAACTAACTATGGCTACACCTTC
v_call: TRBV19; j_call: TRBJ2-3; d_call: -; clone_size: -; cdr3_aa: CASSMERVRTDTQYF; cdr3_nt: TGTGCCAGTAGTATGGAACGAGTTCGCACAGATACGCAGTATTTT
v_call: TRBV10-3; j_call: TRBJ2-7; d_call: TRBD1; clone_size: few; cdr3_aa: CAISESYFRGQGAYEQYF; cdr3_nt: TGTGCCATCAGTGAGTCGTATTTTCGGGGACAGGGAGCCTACGAGCAGTACTTC
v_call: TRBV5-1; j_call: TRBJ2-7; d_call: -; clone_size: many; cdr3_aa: CASSLEAGPYEQYF; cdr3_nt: TGCGCCAGCAGCTTGGAAGCAGGGCCCTACGAGCAGTACTTC
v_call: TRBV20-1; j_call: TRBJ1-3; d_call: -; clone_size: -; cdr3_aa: CSARQGSENTIYF; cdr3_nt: TGCAGTGCTAGACAGGGATCGGAAAACACCATATATTTT
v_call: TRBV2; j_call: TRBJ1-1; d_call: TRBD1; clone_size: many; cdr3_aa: CASSSNRGLRTEAFF; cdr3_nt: TGTGCCAGCAGTTCGAACAGGGGGCTGCGCACTGAAGCTTTCTTT
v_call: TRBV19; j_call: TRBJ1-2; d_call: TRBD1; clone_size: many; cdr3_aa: CASKERGTGKFYGYTF; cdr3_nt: TGTGCCAGTAAAGAAAGGGGGACAGGGAAGTTCTATGGCTACACCTTC
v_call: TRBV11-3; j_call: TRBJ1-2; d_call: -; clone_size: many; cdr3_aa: CASSIDRSPNYGYTF; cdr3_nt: TGTGCCAGCAGCATAGACAGGAGTCCTAACTATGGCTACACCTTC
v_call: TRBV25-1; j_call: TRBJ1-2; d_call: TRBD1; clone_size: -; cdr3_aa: CASSGGRGRLANYGYTF; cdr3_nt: TGTGCCAGCAGTGGGGGAAGGGGGCGGTTAGCTAACTATGGCTACACCTTC
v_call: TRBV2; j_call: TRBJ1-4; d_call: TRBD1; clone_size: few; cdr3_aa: CASSEYRGREKLFF; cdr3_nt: TGTGCCAGCAGTGAGTACAGGGGACGTGAAAAACTGTTTTTT
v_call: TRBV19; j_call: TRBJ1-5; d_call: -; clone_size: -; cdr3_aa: CASSTIRGRHPQHF; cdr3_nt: TGTGCCAGTAGCACGATCAGGGGCCGGCATCCCCAGCATTTT
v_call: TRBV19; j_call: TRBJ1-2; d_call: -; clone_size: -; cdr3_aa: CASCLDPSYGYTF; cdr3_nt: TGTGCCAGTTGCCTGGATCCGTCCTATGGCTACACCTTC